This T cell receptor (beta chain) was identified in a study of shared clonotypes between healthy human individuals. Measured with immunoSEQ multiplex PCR; TCRdb has only the in-frame clones, and not every one. The data hold millions of clones, with 95% observed a single time. Only Caucasian adults living in Nashville, Tennessee served as donors. The CDR3 runs to 15 residues. V lost 2 bases to trimming and J lost 1 base; unmatched junction nucleotides: 3. The germline gives CDR1 KGHSH, CDR2 LQKENI. The sequenced material came from naive CD4+ T cells sorted from blood. The subset denotes: CD45RA+ positively selected. The genes are TRBV18 and TRBJ2-3; 7 positions agree with TRBD1. The receptor's source is a man aged 18 to 29 in good health. CDR3 nucleotide sequence: TGTGCCAGCTCACCAGACAGGGCGGGCACAGATACGCAGTATTTT. Amino acid sequence: CASSPDRAGTDTQYF.